These 21 T cell receptor beta chains originate from one sample sequenced in a study of blood T cell repertoires in COVID-19. Sequenced by immunoSEQ multiplex PCR; TCRdb stores in-frame clones only, minus some. The repertoire holds roughly 250,000 clones, with approximately 90% as singletons. The source material was PBMCs or T cells enriched from blood (not recorded which). The receptors shown here come from a woman in her forties or fifties who had recovered from COVID-19.

This rearrangement joins TRBV7-9 to TRBJ2-7; TRBD2 is a possible D gene (6 bases). This CDR3 comprises 16 residues. Germline V gene sequence: CDR1 SEHNR, CDR2 FQNEAQ (reference sequence). The V end was cut by 1 base, the J end by 1 base, with 14 bases between. CDR3 DNA sequence: TGTGCCAGCAGCTTAGTTTCCGGGAGTGGGTCCTACGAGCAGTACTTC. Translated: CASSLVSGSGSYEQYF. The full variable domain, in which reference TRBV7-9 and TRBJ2-7 provide the parts outside the CDR3, is DTGVSQNPRHKITKRGQNVTFRCDPISEHNRLYWYRQTLGQGPEFLTYFQNEAQLEKSRLLSDRFSAERPKGSFSTLEIQRTEQGDSAMYLCASSLVSGSGSYEQYFGPGTRLTVT.

The V and J genes are TRBV7-8 and TRBJ2-1; 8 bases are a match to TRBD2. The CDR3 spans 17 residues. In germline, CDR1 is SGHVS, CDR2 FQNEAQ. The J segment lost 2 bases and the V segment lost 5 bases, leaving 11 bases of the junction unmatched. CDR3 protein: CASSPRSSGLTYNEQFF. CDR3 sequence (DNA): TGTGCCAGCAGCCCCCGGTCTAGCGGGCTCACCTACAATGAGCAGTTCTTC.

This clone was seen just once. The chain couples TRBV19 to TRBJ1-1; D is uncertain. The CDR3 is 14 residues long. The V end was cut by 3 bases, the J end by 3 bases, with 11 bases between. CDR1 LNHDA and CDR2 SQIVND come from the germline V gene (reference sequence). The CDR3 DNA follows: TGTGCCAGTAGTATCTCCCCTCCGGACACTGAAGCTTTCTTT. It is translated as CASSISPPDTEAFF.

The gene calls are TRBV28 and TRBJ2-6, with no clear D. This CDR3 has 15 residues. Germline V gene sequence: CDR1 MDHEN, CDR2 SYDVKM. Trimming shortened V by 6 bases and J by 0 bases, and 9 bases separated the two germline ends. The chain's CDR3 is CASRTHSSGANVLTF. The CDR3 nucleotides are TGTGCCAGCAGAACCCACAGCTCTGGGGCCAACGTCCTGACTTTC.

This clone turned up a few times. This sequence joins TRBV24-1 and TRBJ2-1; a possible D gene is TRBD1 (6 bases). V shed 9 bases and J shed 2 bases, with 13 bases lying between them. The CDR3 is made up of 14 amino acids. CDR1 is KGHDR, CDR2 SFDVKD, per germline. CDR3 nucleotide sequence: TGTGCCACCCAGGGGTTGGGAGCCTACAATGAGCAGTTCTTC. Translated, it gives CATQGLGAYNEQFF.

This clone showed up just once. This chain joins TRBV7-6 and TRBJ2-7, with TRBD2 as a possible D gene (6 bases). Germline CDR1 and CDR2: SGHVS and FNYEAQ. The V end lost 1 base, the J end lost 2 bases, and 12 bases lay between the germline ends. The CDR3 covers 15 residues. This CDR3 reads CASSLGLAPTYEQYF. The CDR3 DNA is TGTGCCAGCAGCTTAGGGCTAGCGCCAACCTACGAGCAGTACTTC. Together with reference TRBV7-6 and TRBJ2-7, the CDR3 gives the full variable domain: GAGVSQSPRYKVTKRGQDVALRCDPISGHVSLYWYRQALGQGPEFLTYFNYEAQQDKSGLPNDRFSAERPEGSISTLTIQRTEQRDSAMYRCASSLGLAPTYEQYFGPGTRLTVT.

This clone was observed once. The chain has TRBV7-2 and TRBJ2-7; D may be TRBD2 (6 bases). The CDR3 sequence is 15 residues long. Per germline, CDR1 SGHTA and CDR2 FQGNSA. V was pared by 5 bases and J by 2 bases, with 16 bases between. This CDR3 is CASSGTGLGTYEQYF. In DNA form, the CDR3 reads TGTGCCAGCAGCGGTACGGGACTGGGGACCTACGAGCAGTACTTC.

This clone has just one count. As DNA, the CDR3 is TGTGCCAGCAGCCGAGGAGGGGTAGGCGAGCAGTACTTC. The encoded protein is CASSRGGVGEQYF. This chain links TRBV5-4 with TRBJ2-7, with D tentatively TRBD2 (6 bases). CDR3 length: 13 amino acids. V shed 4 bases and J shed 6 bases, with 14 bases lying between them. In germline, CDR1 is SGHNT, CDR2 YYREEE (reference sequence).

The chain links TRBV28 to TRBJ2-1; tentatively, D is TRBD2 (5 bases). Trimming pared 5 bases from V and 5 bases from J, leaving 19 bases between. Germline V lookup: CDR1 MDHEN, CDR2 SYDVKM. The CDR3 has 16 amino acids. CDR3 nucleotides: TGTGCCAGCAGTCCCTTTAGCGTGGCTACTGACAATGAGCAGTTCTTC. Translation gives CASSPFSVATDNEQFF.

The rearrangement links TRBV5-1 to TRBJ1-1, with D perhaps matching TRBD1 (5 bases). Germline CDR1 is SGHRS and CDR2 is YFSETQ. This CDR3 is built from 15 residues. V lost 1 base and J lost 4, with 14 bases in between. The DNA of the CDR3 is TGCGCCAGCAGCTTGCTTCGATCCGGGGGCACTGAAGCTTTCTTT. Protein: CASSLLRSGGTEAFF.

This clone has more than one count but fewer than ten. This chain connects TRBV5-5 to TRBJ2-2, with 9 bases matching TRBD2. V shed 1 base and J 5 bases; nucleotides not matched to a gene: 9. The length of the CDR3 is 17 residues. In germline, CDR1 is SGHKS, CDR2 YYEKEE (reference sequence). CDR3 loop: CASSLTQASGRTGELFF. DNA for the CDR3: TGTGCCAGCAGCTTGACCCAGGCCAGCGGGAGGACCGGGGAGCTGTTTTTT.

The chain carries TRBV30 and TRBJ2-1; 8 nucleotides agree with TRBD1. This CDR3 has 13 amino acids. Unmatched junction bases numbered 4, after V lost 2 bases and J lost 7 bases. The V gene's germline CDR1 is GTSNPN and CDR2 SVGIG (reference sequence). This CDR3 reads CAWSIRQGNEQFF. CDR3 in DNA: TGTGCCTGGAGTATCCGACAGGGGAATGAGCAGTTCTTC.

This sequence joins TRBV4-2 and TRBJ2-7, with 9 bases fitting TRBD2. The CDR3 is 15 amino acids. Germline V gives CDR1 LGHNA, CDR2 YNFKEQ. V dropped 0 bases and J dropped 6; count of bases not matched to a gene: 6. This CDR3 reads CASSQDRSGRLEQYF. The CDR3 region has the DNA TGTGCCAGCAGCCAAGATCGGAGCGGGAGGCTCGAGCAGTACTTC.

This rearrangement joins TRBV5-1 to TRBJ2-3, with 7 positions matching TRBD1. Germline values: CDR1 SGHRS, CDR2 YFSETQ. The CDR3 has 15 amino acids. Trimming at V came to 0 bases and at J to 3 bases, leaving 4 bases not matched to a gene. The CDR3 DNA reads TGCGCCAGCAGCTTGGAAGGGGGCGCGACAGATACGCAGTATTTT. Its translation: CASSLEGGATDTQYF.

The chain joins TRBV12-3 or TRBV12-4 to TRBJ1-1; unclear D gene. The germline V and J ends were trimmed by 1 base and 10 bases, with 7 bases remaining between them. The CDR3 covers 11 residues. The CDR3 region has the DNA TGTGCCAGCAGTTTAGGAAGAGGAGCTTTCTTT. Encoded protein: CASSLGRGAFF.

The J gene is TRBJ1-1, the V gene TRBV19, with D possibly being TRBD1 (6 bases). The germline CDR1 and CDR2 sequences are LNHDA and SQIVND (reference sequence). The V end was cut by 10 bases, the J end by 1 base, with 19 bases between. This CDR3 contains 15 residues. The chain's CDR3 is CATLLNGQPNTEAFF. CDR3 in DNA: TGTGCCACTCTATTGAACGGACAGCCGAACACTGAAGCTTTCTTT. Full variable domain (missing parts from reference TRBV19 and TRBJ1-1): DGGITQSPKYLFRKEGQNVTLSCEQNLNHDAMYWYRQDPGQGLRLIYYSQIVNDFQKGDIAEGYSVSREKKESFPLTVTSAQKNPTAFYLCATLLNGQPNTEAFFGQGTRLTVV.

This rearrangement joins TRBV9 to TRBJ2-5; 9 nucleotides agree with TRBD2. The J segment lost 3 bases and the V segment lost 0 bases, leaving 0 bases of the junction unmatched. This CDR3 region has 14 residues. Germline CDR1 reads SGDLS; CDR2 reads YYNGEE. CDR3 region: CASSVGLAEETQYF. The CDR3 DNA is TGTGCCAGCAGCGTAGGACTAGCGGAAGAGACCCAGTACTTC.

This chain uses TRBV12-5 with TRBJ2-5; D call uncertain. Germline CDR1 LGHNT, CDR2 FRNRAP. Between the trimmed V and J ends, which lost 0 bases and 5 bases, there was a span of 4 bases. The CDR3 consists of 12 residues. The CDR3 DNA reads as TGTGCTAGTGGTTTGGTAGAGGAGACCCAGTACTTC. It is translated as CASGLVEETQYF.

This clone has a handful of counts. This rearrangement joins TRBV30 to TRBJ1-1, with a tentative D call TRBD1 (6 bases). CDR1 is GTSNPN and CDR2 is SVGIG in the germline V gene (reference sequence). The CDR3 is 13 amino acids. V gave up 3 bases and J gave up 5 bases, with 13 bases separating them. As DNA, the CDR3 is TGTGCCTGGAGCAGGGGCGAGAGGACTGAAGCTTTCTTT. Amino acids: CAWSRGERTEAFF.

The chain carries TRBV4-3 and TRBJ2-1; D gene uncertain. The CDR3 covers 17 residues. The germline CDR1 and CDR2 sequences are LGHNA and YSLEER. The germline V and J ends were trimmed by 0 bases and 1 base, with 13 bases remaining between them. This CDR3 is CASSQDLSGASYNEQFF. CDR3 sequence (DNA): TGCGCCAGCAGCCAAGATCTGAGTGGAGCGTCCTACAATGAGCAGTTCTTC.

The chain combines TRBV28 with TRBJ1-1; tentative D call: TRBD1 (5 bases). V lost 6 bases to trimming and J lost 4 bases, with 18 bases between them. The CDR3 extends over 15 amino acids. In germline, CDR1 is MDHEN, CDR2 SYDVKM. The CDR3 here is CASSTQGRGPTEAFF. CDR3 DNA sequence: TGTGCCAGCAGCACACAAGGGAGGGGCCCCACTGAAGCTTTCTTT.